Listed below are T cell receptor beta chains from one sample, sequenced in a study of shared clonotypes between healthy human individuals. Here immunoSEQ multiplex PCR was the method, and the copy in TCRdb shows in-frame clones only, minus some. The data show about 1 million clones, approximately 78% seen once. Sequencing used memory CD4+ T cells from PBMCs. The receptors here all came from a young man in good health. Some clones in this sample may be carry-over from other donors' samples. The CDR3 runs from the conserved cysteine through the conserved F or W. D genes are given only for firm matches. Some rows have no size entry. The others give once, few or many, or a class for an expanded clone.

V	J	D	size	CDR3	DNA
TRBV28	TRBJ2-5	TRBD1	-	CASSFGQGWETQYF	TGTGCCAGCAGTTTCGGACAGGGTTGGGAGACCCAGTACTTC
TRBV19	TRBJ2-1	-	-	CASTASSSYNEQFF	TGTGCCAGTACGGCTAGCAGTTCCTACAATGAGCAGTTCTTC
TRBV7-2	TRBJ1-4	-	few	CASSPHRVPNEKLFF	TGTGCCAGCAGCCCGCACCGGGTCCCGAATGAAAAACTGTTTTTT
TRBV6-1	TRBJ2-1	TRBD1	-	CASSESRPGDREGEQFF	TGTGCCAGCAGTGAATCGCGACCCGGGGACAGGGAAGGTGAGCAGTTCTTC
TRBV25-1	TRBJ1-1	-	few	CASSESFNTEAFF	TGTGCCAGCAGTGAATCTTTTAACACTGAAGCTTTCTTT
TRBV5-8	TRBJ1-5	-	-	CASSYGGNQPQHF	TGTGCCAGCAGCTACGGGGGGAATCAGCCCCAGCATTTT
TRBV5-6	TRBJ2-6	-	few	CASSSTRTAGANVLTF	TGTGCCAGCAGCTCCACCAGGACGGCTGGGGCCAACGTCCTGACTTTC
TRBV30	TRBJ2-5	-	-	CAWTGKETQYF	TGTGCCTGGACAGGGAAAGAGACCCAGTACTTC
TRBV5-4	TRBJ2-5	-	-	CASSSRRQAEETQYF	TGTGCCAGCAGCTCCAGGCGGCAGGCAGAAGAGACCCAGTACTTC
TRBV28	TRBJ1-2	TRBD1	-	CASSGVRGHYGYTF	TGTGCCAGCAGTGGGGTAAGGGGGCACTATGGCTACACCTTC
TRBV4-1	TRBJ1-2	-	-	CASSQVTWRGVLEWYGYTF	TGCGCCAGCAGCCAAGTGACTTGGAGAGGGGTTCTCGAATGGTATGGCTACACCTTC
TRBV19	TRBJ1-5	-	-	CASSIAHSQPQHF	TGTGCCAGTAGTATAGCTCACAGTCAGCCCCAGCATTTT
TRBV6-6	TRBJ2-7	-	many	CASSVASYEQYF	TGTGCCAGCAGTGTCGCTTCGTACGAGCAGTACTTC
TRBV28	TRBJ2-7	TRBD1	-	CASLQGALNEQYF	TGTGCCAGCCTCCAGGGGGCGTTGAACGAGCAGTACTTC
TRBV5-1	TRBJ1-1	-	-	CASSLNRGSLEAFF	TGCGCCAGCAGCTTAAACCGCGGTAGTCTTGAAGCTTTCTTT
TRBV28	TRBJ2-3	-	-	CASSPTSTYTDTQYF	TGTGCCAGCAGTCCCACCTCGACTTACACAGATACGCAGTATTTT
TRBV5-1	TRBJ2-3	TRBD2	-	CASSPPASGNSDTQYF	TGCGCCAGCAGCCCCCCAGCGAGCGGGAATTCGGATACGCAGTATTTT
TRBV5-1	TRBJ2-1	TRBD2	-	CASSFLAGGNEQFF	TGCGCCAGCAGCTTCCTAGCGGGAGGAAATGAGCAGTTCTTC
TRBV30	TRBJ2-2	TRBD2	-	CAWRAGVSGELFF	TGTGCCTGGAGGGCGGGGGTTTCCGGGGAGCTGTTTTTT
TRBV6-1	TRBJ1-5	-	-	CASRETRVQPQHF	TGTGCCAGCAGGGAAACCAGGGTTCAGCCCCAGCATTTT
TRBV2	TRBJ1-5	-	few	CASRGLQRVQPQHF	TGTGCCAGCAGGGGACTGCAGAGGGTTCAGCCCCAGCATTTT
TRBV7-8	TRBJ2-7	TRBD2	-	CASSSLAGGGNEQYF	TGTGCCAGCAGCTCCCTAGCGGGAGGAGGCAACGAGCAGTACTTC
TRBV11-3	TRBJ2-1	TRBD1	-	CASSTGQGAYNEQFF	TGTGCCAGCAGCACCGGACAGGGCGCGTACAATGAGCAGTTCTTC
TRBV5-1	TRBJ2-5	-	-	CASSFSPQETQYF	TGCGCCAGCAGCTTCAGTCCCCAAGAGACCCAGTACTTC
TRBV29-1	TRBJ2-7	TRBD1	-	CSVVTGGSISSYEQYF	TGCAGCGTTGTAACAGGGGGCTCCATCAGCTCCTACGAGCAGTACTTC
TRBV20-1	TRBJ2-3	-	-	CSARGDTQYF	TGCAGTGCTAGGGGAGATACGCAGTATTTT